This record looks at one TCR beta chain sequence and its context. Its antigen is currently unknown. Every participating donor gave one draw, a heparinised blood sample averaging approximately 110 mL. Of the isolated RNA, all was reverse transcribed, and so the sequenced material was expressed TCRB transcripts. The protocol was immunoSEQ multiplex PCR, while the TCRdb copy is restricted to in-frame clones and leaves out a portion. The sample carries roughly 700,000 clones, around an eighth recorded once. This entry comes from a study of beta chain features in type 1 diabetes. About the study: There was similarity between patients and healthy donors in age, gender and cell yields.

General study findings and limits: Individuals with type 1 diabetes displayed fewer insertions and more deletions at VDJ junctions. Naive, central memory and regulatory TCRB repertoires appeared more similar among patients than healthy donors. The study found moderately but significantly shorter TCRB CDR3s in all four CD4+ subsets of Type 1 diabetes patients.

This TCR derives from a man between 18 and 35 years old with type 1 diabetes. Sequenced material: naive CD4+ T cells from blood.

This CDR3 reads CASSLGQNGELFF. The CDR3 bases are TGCGCCAGCAGCTTGGGACAGAACGGGGAGCTGTTTTTT. The rearrangement joins TRBV5-1 to TRBJ2-2; tentative D call: TRBD1 (5 bases). The CDR3 sequence is 13 residues long. Germline lookup yields CDR1 SGHRS and CDR2 YFSETQ. Deletions cut 0 bases from V and 7 bases from J, with 7 bases between.